This TCR beta chain was profiled in a study of cytomegalovirus exposure and HLA in healthy donors. General study points: Overall, roughly 150 TCR beta chains were annotated as cytomegalovirus-associated.

V was clipped by 4 bases and J by 2 bases, with 9 bases between them. Germline V gene data show CDR1 as LNHDA and CDR2 as SQIVND (reference sequence). The CDR3 is 13 residues long. Amplification used 60 Vbeta primers and 13 Jbeta primers. Using immunoSEQ multiplex PCR, the repertoire was profiled, and TCRdb retains in-frame clones only, with some absent. The sample has approximately 79,000 clones, 65% to 75% seen once. A word on this clone: The target antigen is unknown.

The TCR comes from a man aged 40-49 years in good health and CMV-seropositive. This chain joins TRBV19 and TRBJ2-7; the D gene is possibly TRBD1 (6 bases). The sample comprised PBMCs. This CDR3 reads CASSKNRAYEQYF. The CDR3 DNA reads TGTGCCAGTAGTAAGAACAGGGCCTACGAGCAGTACTTC.